The clone carrying this T cell receptor beta chain has only a few counts. The antigen is undetermined. These data are taken from a study of T-cell reconstitution after alpha-beta-depleted transplantation in children. Study-level findings and limits: Surviving recipient T cells and thymic progenitors underlay high day-60 TCRbeta diversity in some patients. A year post-transplant, T-cell counts and diversity derived mostly from newly produced T cells.

The CDR3 sequence is 15 residues long. Germline lookup yields CDR1 MDHEN and CDR2 SYDVKM. J gave up 1 base and V 4 bases, and 4 bases lay outside the gene matches. Unique molecular identifiers were incorporated when the TCRbeta library was constructed. MiXCR was run by TCRdb on the PCR reads, yielding one entry per CDR3 protein. The sample records roughly 790,000 distinct CDR3 sequences, less than 20% being singletons. The rearrangement links TRBV28 to TRBJ2-7; 10 bases match TRBD2. The source is a male patient younger than 18 who had a stem cell transplant for acute lymphoblastic leukemia, so the T cells may come from the graft donor. The input for sequencing was PBMCs, mostly from graft donor cells, taken 360 days after TCRalphabeta/CD19-depleted stem cell transplant. The CDR3 here is CASSSVAGGSYEQYF. DNA of the CDR3: TGTGCCAGCAGTTCCGTAGCGGGAGGTTCCTACGAGCAGTACTTC.